These T cell receptor beta chains were read from a single sample in a study of cytomegalovirus exposure and HLA in healthy donors. The table came from immunoSEQ multiplex PCR; TCRdb's copy has only in-frame clones and leaves some out. In the table there are some 190,000 clones, approximately 80% of which are singletons. Specimen: PBMCs. The receptors were sampled from a girl aged 10 to 17 in good health and CMV-seropositive. CDR3s include the opening cysteine and the closing phenylalanine or tryptophan. D genes are given only for firm matches. The listing skips clone size in some rows; elsewhere it reads once, few, many or a size class.

.	TRBD1	TRBV19	TRBJ2-5	TGTGCCAGTAGTATAGGCCCCCCCAGACAGGGCACAGAGACCCAGTACTTC	CASSIGPPRQGTETQYF
once	.	TRBV19	TRBJ2-4	TGTGCCAGTAGTATAAGGACATTCTCCCCTCGGGCCAAAAACATTCAGTACTTC	CASSIRTFSPRAKNIQYF
.	TRBD1	TRBV19	TRBJ2-3	TGTGCCAGTAGTATAGAAGGGACAGTCTTTTCTAGCACAGATACGCAGTATTTT	CASSIEGTVFSSTDTQYF
.	TRBD2	TRBV7-2	TRBJ2-3	TGTGCCAGCAGCTTAGTTGGACTAGCGGGGGCAGATACGCAGTATTTT	CASSLVGLAGADTQYF
.	.	TRBV25-1	TRBJ1-1	TGTGCCAGCAGTGCGTGGACAGATATGAACACTGAAGCTTTCTTT	CASSAWTDMNTEAFF
.	.	TRBV29-1	TRBJ1-2	TGCAGCGTTGAAGATCGAGGGGGTAGAGGCTACACCTTC	CSVEDRGGRGYTF
.	.	TRBV12-5	TRBJ2-2	TGTGCTAGTGGTTTGGCCAGTCTCACCGGGGAGCTGTTTTTT	CASGLASLTGELFF
.	.	TRBV19	TRBJ1-3	TGTGCCAGTAGCCCTTTACGGAACACCATATATTTT	CASSPLRNTIYF
.	.	TRBV11-1	TRBJ2-1	TGTGCCAGCAGCTTCTCCAGCGGGTCGCCCTACAATGAGCAGTTCTTC	CASSFSSGSPYNEQFF
.	.	TRBV5-6	TRBJ2-1	TGTGCCAGCAGCTTGGACGGTTGGCGGAGCTCCTACAATGAGCAGTTCTTC	CASSLDGWRSSYNEQFF
.	.	TRBV11-2	TRBJ2-1	TGTGCCAGCAGCTTCGCATATATGGGAATTAGCGATGAGCAGTTCTTC	CASSFAYMGISDEQFF
.	.	TRBV27	TRBJ2-7	TGTGCCAGCAGTTTATCGACGGGCACAGGGTACGAGCAGTACTTC	CASSLSTGTGYEQYF
.	.	TRBV6-5	TRBJ1-1	TGTGCCAGCAGCCGAGAATCTGAAGCTTTCTTT	CASSRESEAFF
.	.	TRBV18	TRBJ2-3	TGTGCCAGCTCACGCGATATACCTAGCACAGATACGCAGTATTTT	CASSRDIPSTDTQYF
.	.	TRBV5-1	TRBJ1-2	TGCGCCAGCAGCTTGTTCGGGGGGCCCGCCTTTAACTATGGCTACACCTTC	CASSLFGGPAFNYGYTF
.	.	TRBV29-1	TRBJ2-2	TGCAGCGTTGAAAAAGTTGGGCGCGAAACCGGGGAGCTGTTTTTT	CSVEKVGRETGELFF
.	TRBD1	TRBV29-1	TRBJ2-1	TGCAGCGTTGAAGGACAGGGGAGCTCCTACAATGAGCAGTTCTTC	CSVEGQGSSYNEQFF
.	.	TRBV6-5	TRBJ2-5	TGTGCCAGCAGTTACTCGAGGGCCCGCGCTCAAGAGACCCAGTACTTC	CASSYSRARAQETQYF
.	.	TRBV7-2	TRBJ2-7	TGTGCCAGCAGCCCCTGGACTGCTTCCTACGAGCAGTACTTC	CASSPWTASYEQYF
few	.	TRBV5-1	TRBJ1-2	TGCGCCAGCAGCTCCGGGGGAAGTGATGGCTACACCTTC	CASSSGGSDGYTF
.	.	TRBV30	TRBJ1-1	TGTGCCTGGACCCCGGACATTCTGCCGGACACTGAAGCTTTCTTT	CAWTPDILPDTEAFF
once	.	TRBV27	TRBJ2-5	TGTGCCAGCAGGCTCGGAGGAGGACCCGAGAGAAGGACCCAGTACTTC	CASRLGGGPERRTQYF
.	.	TRBV4-2	TRBJ2-6	TGTGCCAGCAGCCAAGGGCAGTCTGGGGCCAACGTCCTGACTTTC	CASSQGQSGANVLTF
.	.	TRBV18	TRBJ2-5	TGTGCCAGCTCGCAAGTGGGGGGCCAAGAGACCCAGTACTTC	CASSQVGGQETQYF
.	TRBD2	TRBV6-5	TRBJ2-7	TGTGCCAGCAGTTACGGCGGGAGTGCCAACGAGCAGTACTTC	CASSYGGSANEQYF
.	.	TRBV7-3	TRBJ1-1	TGTGCCAGCAGCTCCAGGGTGAACACTGAAGCTTTCTTT	CASSSRVNTEAFF
.	TRBD1	TRBV19	TRBJ1-5	TGTGCCAGTAGTAAAGGACAGGGGGCTGATCAGCCCCAGCATTTT	CASSKGQGADQPQHF
.	TRBD2	TRBV7-8	TRBJ2-1	TGTGCCAGCAGCTTAGGCGCGGGAGACCCCCAACTCTACAATGAGCAGTTCTTC	CASSLGAGDPQLYNEQFF
.	.	TRBV6-5	TRBJ1-1	TGTGCCAGCAGCTCCTATACCTCCGCTCCGACTGAAGCTTTCTTT	CASSSYTSAPTEAFF
.	TRBD2	TRBV6-5	TRBJ2-1	TGTGCCAGCAGTTATCGACTAGCGGGAGGTGGTGAGCAGTTCTTC	CASSYRLAGGGEQFF
.	.	TRBV28	TRBJ1-1	TGTGCCAGCAGTTTTTGGTTACAGGGTTCGTTGTTGAACACTGAAGCTTTCTTT	CASSFWLQGSLLNTEAFF
.	TRBD1	TRBV15	TRBJ1-1	TGTGCCACCAGCAGACCTAGACAGGGGGCTTGGACTGAAGCTTTCTTT	CATSRPRQGAWTEAFF
.	TRBD2	TRBV19	TRBJ2-1	TGTGCCAGTCAGCCTGCTAGCGGGAGCTACAATGAGCAGTTCTTC	CASQPASGSYNEQFF
.	.	TRBV14	TRBJ1-2	TGTGCCAGCAGCCAAGTTCGGGGTCCCCTCTATGGCTACACCTTC	CASSQVRGPLYGYTF
once	TRBD1	TRBV19	TRBJ1-1	TGTGCCAGTAGTACAGGACAGGGGAGCACTGAAGCTTTCTTT	CASSTGQGSTEAFF
.	TRBD2	TRBV6-1	TRBJ2-7	TGTGCCAGCATGGGTGGGGGACTAGCGAGGTACGAGCAGTACTTC	CASMGGGLARYEQYF
.	TRBD2	TRBV27	TRBJ2-1	TGTGCCAGCAGTTTAGAGCGGGGCTCCTACAATGAGCAGTTCTTC	CASSLERGSYNEQFF